This T cell receptor (beta chain) was observed in a study of early T cells in non-severe SARS-CoV-2 infection. Study summary: Sequencing input comprised bulk RNA from unsorted whole blood; chain pairing was not available.

This clonotype came up a few times. Germline CDR1 reads LNHDA; CDR2 reads SQIVND (reference sequence). The CDR3 loop spans 17 amino acids. V lost 3 bases and J lost 3, with 21 bases in between. TCRdb used MiXCR to reprocess the 5' RACE reads, holding one entry per CDR3 protein. The repertoire consists of tens of thousands of distinct CDR3 sequences, with 15% to 17% occurring once and the leading ten covering around 12%. Sequenced: whole blood. The V and J genes are TRBV19 and TRBJ2-7, with D possibly matching TRBD1 (6 bases). The clonotype comes from an adult who was a healthcare worker with PCR-confirmed SARS-CoV-2 infection or an uninfected control (not recorded which). CDR3 nucleotides: TGTGCCAGTAGTATTGTAGGGGGAAGGATTAGTGGCTACGAGCAGTACTTC. This encodes CASSIVGGRISGYEQYF.